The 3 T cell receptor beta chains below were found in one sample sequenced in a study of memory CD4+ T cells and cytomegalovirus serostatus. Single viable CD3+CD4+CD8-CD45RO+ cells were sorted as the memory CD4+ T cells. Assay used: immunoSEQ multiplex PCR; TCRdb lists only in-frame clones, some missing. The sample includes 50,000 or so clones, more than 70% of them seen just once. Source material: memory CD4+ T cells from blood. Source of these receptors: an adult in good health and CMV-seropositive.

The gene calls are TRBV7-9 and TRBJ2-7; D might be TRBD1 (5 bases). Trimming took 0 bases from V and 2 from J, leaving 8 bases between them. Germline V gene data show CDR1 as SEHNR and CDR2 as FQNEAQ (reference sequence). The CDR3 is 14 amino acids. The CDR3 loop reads CASSLAGRAYEQYF. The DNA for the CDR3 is TGTGCCAGCAGCTTAGCGGGCAGGGCCTACGAGCAGTACTTC.

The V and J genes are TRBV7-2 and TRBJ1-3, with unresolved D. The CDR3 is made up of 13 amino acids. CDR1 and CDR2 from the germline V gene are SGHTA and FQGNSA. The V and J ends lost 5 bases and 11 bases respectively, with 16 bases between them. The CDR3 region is CASSPDGFSPIYF. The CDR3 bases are TGTGCCAGCAGCCCTGACGGATTTAGCCCCATATATTTT.

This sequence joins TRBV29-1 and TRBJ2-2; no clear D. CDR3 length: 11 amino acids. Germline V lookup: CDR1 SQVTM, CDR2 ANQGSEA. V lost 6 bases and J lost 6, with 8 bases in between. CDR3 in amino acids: CSVLHAGELFF. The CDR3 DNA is TGCAGCGTCCTACATGCCGGGGAGCTGTTTTTT.